Given below is one T cell receptor beta chain in context. This receptor's antigen is unknown. The input lacks base qualities; no much larger clone sits a single base away. The source of the sample is a study of cytomegalovirus exposure and HLA in healthy donors (dated by TCRdb to about 2017). Context from the whole study: According to an earlier analysis of a few hundred of the donors, about 190 million T cells yielded some 110 million unique TCR beta sequences and around 280 Gb of sequence data. Approximately 300 gigabases of sequencing data and 75 million to 85 million unique TCR sequences made up an early release that covered approximately 650 HLA-typed donors. To decide whether each TCR beta V gene segment behaved as functional or pseudogenic, an earlier analysis of some 600 of the donors relied on high-throughput TCR beta sequencing. Among about 410 genotyped donors of the cohort, an average of approximately 200,000 unique TCR beta nucleotide sequences was sequenced per donor, of which about 19% were non-productive. The T cell repertoires of 666 subjects were profiled by immunosequencing and related to cytomegalovirus serostatus. Alongside the repertoire data, information on donor age, sex, ethnicity and CMV serostatus was compiled. The later analysis used no new phenotypic data to find candidate immune exposures, relying instead on TCR beta sequences and their occurrence across donors. The number of typed donors differed by locus: roughly 629-630 for A, B, C, DRB1 and DQB1; approximately 540 for DQA1; approximately 610 for DPA1; and 400 to 480 for DPB1. Among the roughly 400 genotyped donors, around 81% belonged to the genetic ancestry cluster associated with self-reported Caucasian donors. To study patterns of TCR occurrence, a later analysis re-analyzed previously published TCR beta repertoires from 666 donors and added high-resolution HLA genotyping. A later genetic analysis took genome-wide SNP genotypes for about three fifths of the 666 donors and used that subset as a discovery cohort. The aim of the study was to test whether cataloging public T cell receptors could identify signatures of past pathogen exposure. Every repertoire in the discovery cohort had been generated on one and the same sequencing platform. A few DR-DQ haplotypes were treated as single units for association and clustering because of strong linkage in the cohort. To predict cytomegalovirus infection status, the study brought together high-throughput TCR immunosequencing, statistical association of individual TCRs with disease status, and machine learning. HLA typing covered class I and class II loci at four-digit resolution. Besides the first cohort of under 700 subjects, a separate validation cohort made up of over 100 different subjects was used.

CDR1 and CDR2, per the germline V gene, are SGHDT and YYEEEE. Between the V and J ends, shortened by 1 base and 4 bases respectively, the junction contains 11 bases. The CDR3 starts with the cysteine, ends with the phenylalanine, and has 14 residues. Of all the DNA, just the CDR3 is kept, 42 bases in frame from base 1. The cohort was made up of 650 to 700 healthy bone marrow donors. At the time of sampling, every cohort member was nominally healthy, though immune exposures that went unrecorded were likely present. The donor was CMV seronegative and was included in the group of over 300 seronegative cohort members. A peripheral blood sample was provided by each donor, and peripheral blood mononuclear cells were used for TCR beta sequencing. Genomic DNA was extracted from the blood cell samples with the Qiagen DNeasy Blood Extraction Kit. Receptor libraries were prepared by the immunoSEQ multiplex PCR assay. For the multiplex PCR, a mixture combining 60 forward primers for TCR Vbeta segments and 13 reverse primers for TCR Jbeta segments was used. The CDR3 region of rearranged TCR beta genes was amplified from genomic DNA by a multiplex PCR assay. The amplified TCR beta libraries were sequenced on the Illumina HiSeq System as 87-base-pair reads. In the original analysis: Across the 700 or so repertoires, a later analysis counted roughly 77 million unique TCR beta chains, around 11 million of which were shared by at least two donors. To remove PCR and sequencing errors, raw reads were error-corrected and collapsed into unique sequences using a nearest-neighbor algorithm that merged closely related sequences. To assign V, D and J gene segments, CDR3 sequences were aligned to IMGT reference sequences. For a sequence to be retained, at least a six-nucleotide match to both a V gene segment and a J gene segment was required. Rearrangements were classified as productive when the CDR3 lacked stop codons and remained in frame with V and J, and all other rearrangements were classified as non-productive. CDR3 was defined by IMGT convention, running from the second conserved V-encoded cysteine to the conserved J-encoded phenylalanine. The earlier analysis of 587 of the donors excluded sequences that lacked an unambiguous match to a single V gene segment. An earlier analysis of 550 to 650 of the donors classified V segments as functional when productive rearrangements were above 56.7% and as segregating when the standard deviation between donors was above 5%. A statistical classification framework was built to diagnose cytomegalovirus status from the catalog of TCR beta chain sequences. In a later analysis, TCR nucleotide sequences were compared against IMGT/GENE-DB human TR gene sequences so that V and J genes could be assigned. The TCRdist pipeline was used in a later analysis to assign CDR3 sequences and most-parsimonious VDJ recombination scenarios. In a later analysis, each TCR beta chain was defined by its CDR3 amino acid sequence together with its V-gene family, and reads lacking a unique V-gene family were excluded. As a way to deal with suspected cross-contamination and a sequencing artifact, a later analysis dropped hundreds of nucleotide sequences that were highly shared and had low generation probability. In a later analysis, a clonal expansion index was calculated for each public chain from normalized within-repertoire ranks of inferred template counts. In a later analysis, generation probabilities were computed with a VDJ recombination model fitted to out-of-frame rearrangements, and the resulting probabilities were checked against IGoR. A later analysis scored TCR-TCR, TCR-HLA and TCR-CMV co-occurrence with hypergeometric tests, applying a repertoire-size bias correction to TCR pairs. False discovery rates were estimated in a later analysis by permuting HLA or CMV assignments 20 times. A later analysis grouped co-occurring TCRs with DBSCAN, adding TCRdist sequence similarity when clustering within HLA-allele-positive subsets. For co-occurrence clustering, repertoires with fewer than 30,000 or more than 120,000 public chains were excluded, along with four to six repertoires with anomalous nucleotide sharing. TCRdb re-hosts the immuneACCESS table, in-frame sequences only. Its copies lack some clones; in the studies checked, an unresolved V gene accounts for under half of them, and the cause for the rest is not known. That table is the source of V, J and clone size, and D and trimming were worked out from the DNA. Counted in this sample were about 130,000 clones; 60% to 80% of them appeared once. The biggest ten clones account for roughly 2% of the sample.

Findings and caveats that apply to the study as a whole: The sequencing pipeline was judged likely to have produced a cluster of highly shared sequence variants as a technical artifact. Linkage disequilibrium might explain the correlated functional status among segregating V segments, but an unknown experimental factor could not be excluded. In the study, some 180 TCR beta chains were listed as associated with cytomegalovirus. Because some donors lacked HLA typing at each locus, the association tests relied only on the typed subset. When HLA alleles, especially DR and DQ, strongly co-occurred, attributing TCR associations to individual alleles was difficult. In an earlier analysis of approximately 590 of the donors, most TCR beta V segments appeared in productive rearrangements about 87% or about 30% of the time, broadly matching IMGT annotations. The cohort was sequenced for TCR beta chains only, and without alpha or paired-chain data the features that could be detected were limited. The classifier was reported to diagnose cytomegalovirus status with high specificity and sensitivity in both the original cohort and the validation cohort. An association between a missense DCLRE1C variant and V-gene and J-gene trimming of TCR beta chains was found in a later genetic analysis and replicated in an independent cohort. Some IMGT-functional V segments, including TRBV6-2 and TRBV6-3, could not be told apart with the 87-base-pair reads, so those segments were excluded. Most TCR sequences were observed very rarely across donors, whereas some public TCRs were present in many individuals. Roughly uniform sequencing depth across donors was assumed in presence/absence analyses, although this assumption may not hold. A later analysis reported that several top co-occurrence clusters appeared linked to parvovirus B19, influenza, CMV and Epstein-Barr virus. In a later analysis, about 16,000 TCR beta sequences were associated with specific HLA alleles at a false discovery rate of 0.05. A later analysis found that most CMV-associated TCR beta chains appeared HLA-restricted, with HLA associations seemingly driven largely by CMV exposure. Compared with the approximately 600-donor mean, donors in an Asian-associated ancestry cluster had fewer N-insertions in productive TCRs, according to a later genetic analysis. A further reported finding was that TCR beta sequences accurately predicted the HLA-A and HLA-B alleles for most subjects in the first cohort. In a later analysis, the rate of TCR association differed among HLA loci, with DRB1 alleles having the most associated TCRs and HLA-C alleles having the fewest. The authors suggested that the approach could potentially be generalized to other disease states and immunological phenotypes. Because counts were too low, 15 or so rarely observed V segments, including chromosome 9 orphons, were excluded from the earlier analysis of a few hundred of the donors. In vitro tests confirmed that a few of the cytomegalovirus-associated TCR beta chains recognize cytomegalovirus antigens. For the cohort, immune exposure information was limited to CMV serostatus. A later analysis found that HLA-associated TCR beta chains were more clonally expanded and had lower generation probabilities than equally common non-associated chains.

Material for sequencing was PBMCs. This sequence originates from a man younger than 45 in good health and CMV-seronegative. The receptor chain draws on TRBV5-6 and TRBJ1-2; tentative D gene TRBD1, with 5 bases matching. The CDR3: CASSLIDSPYGYTF. The bases are TGTGCCAGCAGCTTGATTGACAGCCCCTATGGCTACACCTTC.